What follows are 7 T cell receptor beta chains derived from one specimen sequenced in a study of cytomegalovirus exposure and HLA in healthy donors. PCR primers comprised 60 Vbeta and 13 Jbeta primers. The protocol was immunoSEQ multiplex PCR, while the TCRdb copy is restricted to in-frame clones and leaves out a portion. Here the sample spans about 140,000 clones, 60% to 85% being singletons. The sequencing input was PBMCs. These TCRs come from a man aged 40-55 years in good health and CMV-seronegative.

The rearrangement uses TRBV7-2 and TRBJ2-7; tentatively, D is TRBD1 (6 bases). V lost 4 bases, J lost 0 bases, and 13 bases lay in between. This CDR3 is 15 amino acids long. Germline assignment: CDR1 SGHTA and CDR2 FQGNSA. The CDR3 spells CASSSDTGLSYEQYF. The CDR3 DNA follows: TGTGCCAGCAGCTCCGACACAGGGCTCTCCTACGAGCAGTACTTC.

This clone was counted between two and nine times. The chain employs TRBV2 and TRBJ1-2; 9 bases align to TRBD1. CDR3 size: 19 residues. The V segment lost 3 bases and the J segment 0 bases; nucleotides outside the gene matches: 14. Looked up from germline, CDR1 is SNHLY and CDR2 is FYNNEI. CDR3 DNA: TGTGCCAGCAGTGAGGGACTTCTGGGGACAGGGAAAACTAACTATGGCTACACCTTC. Encoded protein: CASSEGLLGTGKTNYGYTF.

V is TRBV4-1 and J is TRBJ2-5, with TRBD2 identical over 9 bases. This CDR3 has 17 residues. Germline lookup yields CDR1 MGHRA and CDR2 YSYEKL. Trimming removed 0 bases from V and 7 bases from J; junction bases left unmatched: 12. CDR3 sequence reads: CASSQERGGLGSGTQYF. The CDR3 nucleotides read TGCGCCAGCAGCCAAGAGCGGGGGGGCCTCGGTTCGGGGACCCAGTACTTC.

The chain links TRBV5-1 to TRBJ2-3; 9 positions agree with TRBD2. The CDR3 consists of 15 residues. Looked up from germline, CDR1 is SGHRS and CDR2 is YFSETQ. With V trimmed by 5 bases and J by 0 bases, 4 bases remained unmatched. CDR3 sequence: CASSRTSGSTDTQYF. The CDR3 DNA reads TGCGCCAGCAGTCGTACTAGCGGGAGCACAGATACGCAGTATTTT.

The chain couples TRBV11-2 to TRBJ2-7, with 11 bases fitting TRBD2. The CDR3 runs 15 residues. Germline CDR1 and CDR2: SGHAT and FQNNGV. J was trimmed by 3 bases and V by 5 bases; bases with no gene match: 6. CDR3 in DNA: TGTGCCAGCAGCGCACTAGCGGGGGCTGTCTACGAGCAGTACTTC. This encodes CASSALAGAVYEQYF.

Remarks on this clone: The same CDR3 is also encoded by other DNA sequences in this sample. The chain has TRBV19 and TRBJ2-7; maybe TRBD2 (6 bases). The germline V gene has CDR1 LNHDA and CDR2 SQIVND (reference sequence). CDR3 length: 12 amino acids. V lost 1 base and J lost 6, with 7 bases in between. DNA of the CDR3: TGTGCCAGTAGTATAGGCGGGGCCGAGCAGTACTTC. It codes for CASSIGGAEQYF.

A single count supports this clone. The V gene is TRBV4-1, the J gene TRBJ1-4, with D possibly being TRBD1 (6 bases). Germline V CDR1 and CDR2: MGHRA, YSYEKL. There are 16 residues in the CDR3. Trimming removed 3 bases at V and 0 bases at J, with 11 bases between. CDR3 DNA: TGCGCCAGCAGCCACGAAACAGGGTCAACTAATGAAAAACTGTTTTTT. Amino acids: CASSHETGSTNEKLFF.